This passage covers 4 T cell receptor beta chains from one sample sequenced in a study of cytomegalovirus exposure and HLA in healthy donors. Vbeta (60) and Jbeta (13) primers were used in the PCR. Profiling relied on immunoSEQ multiplex PCR, and the TCRdb table lists in-frame clones only, not all of them. The table has over 150,000 clones, around 80% seen once. The sample comprised PBMCs. The receptors stem from a woman aged 60-70 years in good health and CMV-seropositive.

CDR3 DNA sequence: TGCGCCAGCAGCTACCCAACCCGAAAAACAGGGGCGGCGAGAGAGACCCAGTACTTC. Its translation: CASSYPTRKTGAARETQYF. The V and J genes are TRBV5-1 and TRBJ2-5, with TRBD1 matching 7 bases. This CDR3 has 19 residues. The V and J ends lost 3 bases and 4 bases, in that order; junction bases with no gene match: 21. Per the germline V gene, CDR1 is SGHRS and CDR2 is YFSETQ. Full variable domain (missing parts from reference TRBV5-1 and TRBJ2-5): KAGVTQTPRYLIKTRGQQVTLSCSPISGHRSVSWYQQTPGQGLQFLFEYFSETQRNKGNFPGRFSGRQFSNSRSEMNVSTLELGDSALYLCASSYPTRKTGAARETQYFGPGTRLLVL.

The CDR3 DNA sequence: TGTGCCAGCAGTCCATCCTACGAGCAGTACTTC. Amino acids: CASSPSYEQYF. The gene calls are TRBV27 and TRBJ2-5, with D uncertain. The J call is doubtful: the DNA matches TRBJ2-7 better. The CDR3 totals 11 residues. Germline CDR1 MNHEY, CDR2 SMNVEV (reference sequence).

The gene calls are TRBV28 and TRBJ1-2; possible D gene TRBD1, 6 bases. The germline V gene has CDR1 MDHEN and CDR2 SYDVKM. With 5 bases removed from V and 8 bases from J, the gap between germline ends came to 21 bases. The length of the CDR3 is 15 residues. In DNA form, the CDR3 reads TGTGCCAGCAGTGTGTTGGGGGGGCGAAAGGAAGGCTACACCTTC. Its translation: CASSVLGGRKEGYTF.

The chain recombines TRBV18 with TRBJ2-5; TRBD1 matches 8 bases. The CDR3 loop spans 15 amino acids. The germline gives CDR1 KGHSH, CDR2 LQKENI. Losses at the gene ends were 6 bases for V and 1 base for J; bases not matched to a gene: 7. Here the CDR3 DNA reads TGTGCCAGCTCTAATGGACAGGGTTTCCAAGAGACCCAGTACTTC. Translated, it gives CASSNGQGFQETQYF.